Included here is one TCR beta chain sequence, with context. This sample was included in a study of CD8+ T cells in alopecia areata. The ends lost 0 bases at V and 8 bases at J; junction bases unmatched: 9. Per germline, CDR1 SGHRS and CDR2 YFSETQ. The CDR3 totals 15 residues. RNA was isolated and reverse transcribed to cDNA, the sequencing template. Sequencing was performed with immunoSEQ multiplex PCR; in TCRdb, only in-frame clones are kept and a portion is missing. The table has about 270,000 clones, around 64% seen once. Treatment described: oral pan-JAK inhibitor, 5-10 mg twice daily. V is TRBV5-1 and J is TRBJ1-1, with 8 bases aligning to TRBD1. This TCR was sampled from a human donor with alopecia areata. The sample consisted of CD4+ T cells sorted from blood, taken at roughly week 53, from a patient treated with tofacitinib. CDR3 region: CASSLAGAGGEEAFF. CDR3 DNA: TGCGCCAGCAGCTTGGCCGGGGCAGGGGGCGAGGAAGCTTTCTTT.